This T cell receptor (beta chain) was observed in a study of T-cell reconstitution after alpha-beta-depleted transplantation in children. The CDR3 covers 15 residues. Trimming shortened V by 5 bases and J by 2 bases, and 14 bases separated the two germline ends. Per germline, CDR1 MRHNA and CDR2 SNTAGT. In its sample, this clonotype was seen a few times. The antigen is not known. Unique molecular identifiers were incorporated during preparation of the TCRbeta library. Using its own MiXCR run on the PCR reads, TCRdb lists one record per CDR3 protein. The table records under 50,000 distinct CDR3 sequences, 52% of them present only once. Study-level findings and limits: From newly produced T cells came most of the T-cell counts and diversity one year after transplant.

This specimen consisted of peripheral blood, obtained before TCRalphabeta/CD19-depleted stem cell transplant. The chain uses TRBV6-4 and TRBJ2-3; D tentatively fits TRBD1 or TRBD2 (5 bases each). This clonotype was sampled from a boy under two years old with SCID, due to receive a stem cell transplant. For the CDR3, the DNA is TGTGCCAGCAGTTTCGGGGCGGGCGACACAGATACGCAGTATTTT. It yields the protein CASSFGAGDTDTQYF.